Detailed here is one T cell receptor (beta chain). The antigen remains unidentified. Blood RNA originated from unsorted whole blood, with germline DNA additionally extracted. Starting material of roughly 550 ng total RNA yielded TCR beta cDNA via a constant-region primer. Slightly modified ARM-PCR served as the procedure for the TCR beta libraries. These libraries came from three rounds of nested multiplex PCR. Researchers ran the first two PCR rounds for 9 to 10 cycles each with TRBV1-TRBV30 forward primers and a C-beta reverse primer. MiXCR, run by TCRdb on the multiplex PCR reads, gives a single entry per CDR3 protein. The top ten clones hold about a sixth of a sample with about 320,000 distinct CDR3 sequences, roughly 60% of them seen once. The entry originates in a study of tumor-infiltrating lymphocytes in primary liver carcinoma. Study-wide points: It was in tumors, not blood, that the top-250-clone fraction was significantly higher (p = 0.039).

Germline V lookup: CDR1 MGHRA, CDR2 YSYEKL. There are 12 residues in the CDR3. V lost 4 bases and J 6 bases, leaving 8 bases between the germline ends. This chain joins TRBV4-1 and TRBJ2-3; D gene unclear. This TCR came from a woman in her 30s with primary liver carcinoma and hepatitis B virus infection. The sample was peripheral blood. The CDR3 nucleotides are TGCGCCAGCAGCCGGTCCGGGGATACGCAGTATTTT. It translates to CASSRSGDTQYF.